The rows below give T cell receptor beta chains drawn from one sample of a study of human T cells and chemical hapten exposure. TCRdb re-called the RACE reads with MiXCR, one entry per CDR3 protein. This sample has more than 65,000 distinct CDR3 sequences, with around a third found just once. The sequences come from whole blood, collected in connection with sensitization to the hapten diphenylcyclopropenone (DPC). All receptors come from a man aged 35 to 55 with alopecia areata. Some clones in this sample may be carry-over from other donors' samples. Both conserved end residues are trimmed from each CDR3.

V,CDR3
TRBV18,ASSSGTGSGNTIY
TRBV11-2,ASSLVLTGPENGYT
TRBV12-3/TRBV12-4,ASSLRAGPGQGYT
TRBV30,AWMGGNFGTGELF
TRBV20-1,SASQYMGYT
TRBV29-1,SVVGQLAKNIQY
TRBV20-1,SARPIAGPSTDTQY
TRBV12-3/TRBV12-4,ASSTLGASGYNEQF
TRBV6-1,ASRRDRGYYEQY
TRBV12-3/TRBV12-4,ASLRGGSYNEQF
TRBV5-4,ASSLVLSGRTYEQY
TRBV6-2/TRBV6-3,ASSPRPQGAFWEQY
TRBV6-6,ASSYGVQGSDTQY
TRBV5-1,ASSFGYRNLNTEAF
TRBV2,ASSTPGTRNEQF
TRBV9,ASSVRGTVYNEQF
TRBV20-1,SAPEGDDGYT
TRBV4-3,ASSQGGGSGNTIY
TRBV9,ASSPFEEGQPEAF
TRBV7-3,ASSLAPGLGEQY
TRBV27,ASSLYQSDSRQY
TRBV20-1,SALAGMRNEQF
TRBV7-6,ASSPPDRIYEQY
TRBV24-1,ATSSLAGDAGELF
TRBV11-2,ASGKKGAIETQY
TRBV5-1,ASSPLGNSNQPQH
TRBV3-1,ASSPTKGSDTQY
TRBV6-5,ASSRQSSNQPQH
TRBV7-9,ASSSRLAGGHNEQY
TRBV4-1,ASSQEFRRGIQY
TRBV6-2/TRBV6-3,ASSTRSGYQETQY
TRBV20-1,SARDPKGTSGTYEQY
TRBV10-3,AIGGSQETQY
TRBV28,ASGVGALREY
TRBV9,ASSPRASGRTDTQY
TRBV2,ASSAGQVSNQPQH
TRBV6-2/TRBV6-3,ASSALAAYGDEQF
TRBV11-2,ASSLGTGAYEQY
TRBV28,ASTRGRSNSPLN
TRBV7-8,ASSLAALRQGIKPQH
TRBV6-1,ASSEAKRVPDYGYT
TRBV20-1,SARDRALAETQY
TRBV21-1,ASSKADTLGTDTQY
TRBV20-1,SARDRGVLYGYT
TRBV28,ASSLWPTTSGEYNEQF
TRBV20-1,SAYSGIAKNIQY
TRBV10-3,AMGAVQGGYEQY
TRBV4-2,ASSLSRDRVDEQY
TRBV4-3,ASSLGGTGVAEAF
TRBV6-5,ASSYSMASGRTYNEQF
TRBV7-9,ASSLGPNNSPLH
TRBV10-3,AISESSGRGREQF
TRBV28,ASSFDRGRGETQY
TRBV10-3,AISGNSDSSYNEQF
TRBV21-1,ASSKVYYREPQPQH